This T cell receptor beta chain stems from a study of blood T cell repertoires in COVID-19. The repertoire was sequenced with immunoSEQ multiplex PCR; TCRdb's copy has only in-frame clones and lacks some. The table includes about 250,000 clones, about 91% detected once. Germline assignment: CDR1 SQVTM and CDR2 ANQGSEA. V was pared by 4 bases and J by 3 bases, with 16 bases between. The CDR3 is 15 amino acids. The chain links TRBV29-1 to TRBJ2-1, with D possibly being TRBD1 (5 bases). The receptor comes from an elderly man with acute or convalescent COVID-19. Sequences were obtained from peripheral blood. The CDR3 DNA reads TGCAGCGTTGCGGGTGGGGCGTGGGGCTACAATGAGCAGTTCTTC. Amino acids: CSVAGGAWGYNEQFF.